This passage covers 22 T cell receptor beta chains from one sample sequenced in a study of CD8 T cells in Susac syndrome. Reverse transcription of roughly 0.5 to 1 ug RNA was performed with random hexamers. Using its own MiXCR run on the immunoSEQ multiplex PCR reads, TCRdb lists one record per CDR3 protein. The table lists about 190,000 distinct CDR3 sequences, 95% of them singletons. Specimen: CD8+ T cells from PBMCs. These receptors all come from a human donor with Susac syndrome.

The rearrangement joins TRBV21-1 to TRBJ2-7; TRBD1, the D gene given by the table, was not confirmed from the DNA. TRBV21-1 is a documented pseudogene. The CDR3 is 15 residues long. As DNA, the CDR3 is TGTGCCAGCAGCAACGACAGGTTAAGCTCCTACGAGCAGTACTTC. Translating gives CASSNDRLSSYEQYF.

In this sample, this clonotype turned up once. V usage is TRBV9 and J usage is TRBJ2-7; TRBD1 matches at 8 bases. The CDR3 is 17 amino acids. The trim removed 4 bases at V and 5 bases at J, leaving 17 bases unmatched. Germline V gene data show CDR1 as SGDLS and CDR2 as YYNGEE. The chain's CDR3 is CASSRGTGPRSVHEQYF. The CDR3 DNA sequence: TGTGCCAGCAGCAGAGGGACAGGCCCTAGATCGGTCCACGAGCAGTACTTC.

The genes are TRBV9 and TRBJ2-3; 7 nucleotides align to TRBD2. The germline CDR1 and CDR2 sequences are SGDLS and YYNGEE. The junction had 6 bases not matched to a gene; V was cut back by 2 bases and J by 3 bases. The CDR3 is made up of 15 amino acids. CDR3: CASSVYGGLTDTQYF. The CDR3 coding sequence is TGTGCCAGCAGCGTTTACGGGGGACTAACAGATACGCAGTATTTT.

This chain joins TRBV12-3 or TRBV12-4 and TRBJ2-3; 9 nucleotides line up with TRBD2. With V trimmed by 5 bases and J by 2 bases, 8 bases remained unmatched. This CDR3 has 16 amino acids. CDR3 sequence reads: CASSAPPGLATDTQYF. The CDR3 region has the DNA TGTGCCAGCAGTGCACCACCGGGACTAGCCACAGATACGCAGTATTTT.

The chain links TRBV12-3 or TRBV12-4 to TRBJ2-1; 9 positions match TRBD2. The CDR3 has 14 amino acids. J lost 2 bases, V lost 7 bases, and 3 bases had no gene match. CDR3 coding DNA: TGTGCCAGCATCTCTAGCGGGGCCTACAATGAGCAGTTCTTC. It codes for CASISSGAYNEQFF.

The chain recombines TRBV20-1 with TRBJ1-1; tentative D call: TRBD1 (5 bases). V was trimmed by 0 bases and J by 5 bases, leaving 16 bases between them. Germline lookup yields CDR1 DFQATT and CDR2 SNEGSKA (reference sequence). The CDR3 totals 15 residues. The CDR3 DNA follows: TGCAGTGCTAGAGAGTGGCAGGGTCTGGGGACTGAAGCTTTCTTT. Residues: CSAREWQGLGTEAFF.

This chain joins TRBV5-6 and TRBJ2-3; D possibly corresponds to TRBD2 (7 bases). With 4 bases removed from V and 2 bases from J, the gap between germline ends came to 17 bases. CDR1 SGHDT and CDR2 YYEEEE come from the germline V gene. This CDR3 region has 16 residues. CDR3 DNA: TGTGCCAGCAGCCAAGGTAGGGGGGGCTTCACAGATACGCAGTATTTT. It encodes CASSQGRGGFTDTQYF.

The chain is built from TRBV14 and TRBJ2-7; 9 bases agree with TRBD1. V gave up 0 bases and J gave up 5 bases; unmatched junction bases: 8. The CDR3 runs to 16 residues. CDR1 SGHDN and CDR2 FVKESK come from the germline V gene. CDR3 coding DNA: TGTGCCAGCAGCCAAGATCCGGGACAGGGATCCCACGAGCAGTACTTC. Amino acids: CASSQDPGQGSHEQYF.

This sequence joins TRBV30 and TRBJ1-3; D is ambiguous. CDR3 size: 13 residues. Trimming shortened V by 6 bases and J by 0 bases, and 9 bases separated the two germline ends. The germline V gene has CDR1 GTSNPN and CDR2 SVGIG (reference sequence). Here the CDR3 reads CACGVGSGNTIYF. For the CDR3, the DNA is TGTGCCTGTGGAGTGGGCTCTGGAAACACCATATATTTT.

Notes on this clonotype: A junction boundary mismatches the germline segment, possibly from a read error. The chain recombines TRBV6-5 with TRBJ1-2; no clear D gene. The V gene's germline CDR1 is MNHEY and CDR2 SVGAGI. CDR3 length: 12 residues. The CDR3 DNA is TGCGGTTCAGGCGGACCTAACTATGGCTACACCTTC. Residues: CGSGGPNYGYTF.

The chain is built from TRBV6-1 and TRBJ1-6; no clear D gene. V lost 2 bases and J lost 0, with 5 bases in between. The CDR3 consists of 15 residues. Germline V lookup: CDR1 MNHNS, CDR2 SASEGT. In DNA, the CDR3 is TGTGCCAGCAGTGAAATCAGCTCCTATAATTCACCCCTCCACTTT. This gives the protein CASSEISSYNSPLHF.

The chain joins TRBV30 to TRBJ2-1; 12 positions match TRBD1. With 1 base clipped from V and 7 bases from J, the junction kept 8 bases outside the gene matches. CDR1 and CDR2 (germline): GTSNPN, SVGIG (reference sequence). This CDR3 region has 16 residues. CDR3: CAWSAGTGGIGNEQFF. The DNA for the CDR3 is TGTGCCTGGAGTGCCGGGACAGGGGGCATCGGGAATGAGCAGTTCTTC.

CDR3 sequence: CASSPTGLGNEKLFF. In nucleotides, the CDR3 is TGTGCCAGCAGCCCTACAGGGCTCGGGAATGAAAAACTGTTTTTT. This sequence joins TRBV28 and TRBJ1-4; D might be TRBD1 (6 bases). The CDR3 has 15 amino acids. Trimming cost V 6 bases and J 5 bases, with 16 bases left between them. Germline CDR1 is MDHEN and CDR2 is SYDVKM.

The V and J genes are TRBV4-2 and TRBJ1-6, with 8 positions matching TRBD1. Germline lookup yields CDR1 LGHNA and CDR2 YNFKEQ. J was trimmed by 8 bases and V by 4 bases; bases with no gene match: 7. The CDR3 has 15 amino acids. CDR3 DNA sequence: TGTGCCAGCAGCCCTTCGACAGGGGTTGATTCACCCCTCCACTTT. Protein sequence: CASSPSTGVDSPLHF.

The V call is TRBV4-2, the J call TRBJ2-1; D ambiguous. This CDR3 contains 14 residues. Germline V gene sequence: CDR1 LGHNA, CDR2 YNFKEQ. Trimming removed 4 bases at V and 9 bases at J, with 16 bases between. The DNA for the CDR3 is TGTGCCAGCAGCCTGGGTCACAGTCTAGGTGAGCAGTTCTTC. Amino acids: CASSLGHSLGEQFF.

This clonotype was picked up one time. This chain uses TRBV28 with TRBJ2-1; 7 positions match TRBD2. Germline V gene sequence: CDR1 MDHEN, CDR2 SYDVKM. This CDR3 is built from 13 residues. With 7 bases clipped from V and 0 bases from J, the junction kept 0 bases outside the gene matches. CDR3 residues: CASTGGSYNEQFF. CDR3 sequence (DNA): TGTGCCAGCACGGGGGGCTCCTACAATGAGCAGTTCTTC.

This clonotype was observed a single time. This rearrangement joins TRBV13 to TRBJ1-1, with D perhaps matching TRBD1 (5 bases). The CDR3 is 13 residues long. Trimming removed 5 bases at V and 4 bases at J, with 11 bases between. Germline V gene sequence: CDR1 PRHDT, CDR2 FYEKMQ (reference sequence). CDR3 amino acids: CASSPRQFTEAFF. The DNA for the CDR3 is TGTGCCAGCAGCCCCAGACAGTTCACTGAAGCTTTCTTT. Variable domain in full (rest from reference TRBV13 and TRBJ1-1): AAGVIQSPRHLIKEKRETATLKCYPIPRHDTVYWYQQGPGQDPQFLISFYEKMQSDKGSIPDRFSAQQFSDYHSELNMSSLELGDSALYFCASSPRQFTEAFFGQGTRLTVV.

This clonotype was found once. The genes are TRBV29-1 and TRBJ2-7, with D perhaps matching TRBD1 (5 bases). The V gene's germline CDR1 is SQVTM and CDR2 ANQGSEA. V lost 3 bases to trimming and J lost 4 bases, with 13 bases between them. The CDR3 contains 13 residues. The CDR3: CSVEVGLSYEQYF. Written as DNA, the CDR3 is TGCAGCGTTGAGGTGGGGCTCAGTTACGAGCAGTACTTC.

This clonotype was observed a single time. The chain links TRBV11-2 to TRBJ2-7; D remains ambiguous. The CDR3 has 14 amino acids. The V gene lost 1 base and the J gene lost 2 bases, with 9 bases spanning the gap. CDR1 is SGHAT and CDR2 is FQNNGV in the germline V gene. DNA of the CDR3: TGTGCCAGCAGCTTAGTTAACAGAGCCTACGAGCAGTACTTC. This encodes CASSLVNRAYEQYF.

V gene TRBV18 combines with J gene TRBJ2-2, with no clear D. V lost 3 bases and J 6 bases, leaving 20 bases between the germline ends. Germline assignment: CDR1 KGHSH and CDR2 LQKENI. CDR3 size: 17 residues. CDR3 DNA: TGTGCCAGCTCACCGCAAAGCTATCCTGGAGAACCCGGGGAGCTGTTTTTT. Its translation: CASSPQSYPGEPGELFF.

The V and J genes are TRBV20-1 and TRBJ2-1, with TRBD1 as a possible D gene (6 bases). With 3 bases removed from V and 3 bases from J, the gap between germline ends came to 9 bases. CDR3 length equals 13 residues. CDR1 DFQATT and CDR2 SNEGSKA come from the germline V gene (reference sequence). As DNA, the CDR3 is TGCAGTGCTAGTGTGACAGGCTACAATGAGCAGTTCTTC. This codes for CSASVTGYNEQFF.

The chain carries TRBV30 and TRBJ2-3, with 10 nucleotides matching TRBD2. The CDR3 length is 19 residues. Germline trimming cut 3 bases from V and 2 bases from J; bases unmatched to any gene: 17. The germline V gene encodes CDR1 GTSNPN and CDR2 SVGIG (reference sequence). The CDR3 here is CAWRMGASGSGSLTDTQYF. CDR3 sequence (DNA): TGTGCCTGGAGGATGGGGGCTAGCGGGAGTGGCTCTCTCACAGATACGCAGTATTTT. Looking up the rest from reference TRBV30 and TRBJ2-3 gives the full variable domain: SQTIHQWPATLVQPVGSPLSLECTVEGTSNPNLYWYRQAAGRGLQLLFYSVGIGQISSEVPQNLSASRPQDRQFILSSKKLLLSDSGFYLCAWRMGASGSGSLTDTQYFGPGTRLTVL.